The 16 T cell receptor beta chains presented below share a single source sample, sequenced in a study of CD8 T cells in acute hepatitis C reinfection. Time point specified: naive CD8 control sorted from an acute-time-point sample. Sequenced by immunoSEQ multiplex PCR; TCRdb stores in-frame clones only, minus some. The sample comprises tens of thousands of clones, around nine tenths of which are singletons, and 0.5% rests with the top ten. The sequencing input was naive CD8+ T cells from PBMCs. These receptors all come from a man aged 25-45 years with chronic hepatitis C.

Notes on this clone: Distinct nucleotide sequences in the sample also encode this CDR3. The chain couples TRBV19 to TRBJ2-1; maybe TRBD2 (5 bases). CDR3 size: 13 residues. Deletions cut 1 base from V and 6 bases from J, with 7 bases between. Germline CDR1 is LNHDA and CDR2 is SQIVND (reference sequence). The CDR3 reads CASSIGSGNEQFF. The CDR3 nucleotides are TGTGCCAGTAGTATAGGCAGCGGCAATGAGCAGTTCTTC.

V usage is TRBV7-3 and J usage is TRBJ1-5, with D possibly being TRBD1 (5 bases). The germline CDR1 and CDR2 sequences are SGHTA and FQGTGA. The V and J ends lost 0 bases and 9 bases respectively, with 9 bases between them. The CDR3 is 13 residues long. The CDR3 DNA is TGTGCCAGCAGCTTAACAGGGGAAGGGCCCCAGCATTTT. It yields the protein CASSLTGEGPQHF.

This chain uses TRBV15 with TRBJ2-3, with 9 bases matching TRBD1. Germline V CDR1 and CDR2: LNHNV, YYDKDF (reference sequence). Trimming at V came to 7 bases and at J to 3 bases, leaving 14 bases not matched to a gene. This CDR3 has 17 amino acids. In DNA form, the CDR3 reads TGTGCCACCACCTTGCCCACAGGGGGCGCGGGGACAGATACGCAGTATTTT. Translating it yields CATTLPTGGAGTDTQYF.

The J gene is TRBJ2-1, the V gene TRBV27; 9 bases align to TRBD1. Germline lookup yields CDR1 MNHEY and CDR2 SMNVEV (reference sequence). CDR3 length equals 17 residues. Unmatched junction bases numbered 13, after V lost 4 bases and J lost 6 bases. The DNA for the CDR3 is TGTGCCAGCAGTTATACAGGGGGCGCGGGTTTACTCAATGAGCAGTTCTTC. Residues: CASSYTGGAGLLNEQFF.

The chain carries TRBV6-5 and TRBJ1-6; D perhaps matches TRBD1 (5 bases). CDR1 is MNHEY, CDR2 SVGAGI, per germline. The V gene lost 4 bases and the J gene lost 4 bases, with 11 bases spanning the gap. This CDR3 has 15 amino acids. The CDR3 here is CASSWYQGYNSPLHF. The CDR3 DNA follows: TGTGCCAGCAGTTGGTACCAGGGTTATAATTCACCCCTCCACTTT.

This clone was counted a single time. The gene calls are TRBV4-1 and TRBJ2-1; tentatively, D is TRBD2 (6 bases). Looked up from germline, CDR1 is MGHRA and CDR2 is YSYEKL. The CDR3 spans 14 residues. V gave up 5 bases and J gave up 4 bases, with 12 bases separating them. The CDR3 loop reads CASSEGLGYNEQFF. In DNA form, the CDR3 reads TGCGCCAGCAGCGAGGGACTGGGTTACAATGAGCAGTTCTTC.

In its sample, this clone ranks as medium-sized (0.01 to 0.1%). The chain couples TRBV10-3 to TRBJ1-2; tentative D call: TRBD1 (5 bases). CDR3 length: 13 amino acids. Trimming removed 1 base at V and 8 bases at J, with 11 bases between. Germline loops: CDR1 ENHRY, CDR2 SYGVKD. In DNA form, the CDR3 reads TGTGCCATCAGTGAGTTCAGGGCCGTGGGCTACACCTTC. It encodes CAISEFRAVGYTF.

The chain is built from TRBV29-1 and TRBJ2-1; 7 bases fit TRBD2. Losses at the gene ends were 3 bases for V and 1 base for J; bases not matched to a gene: 18. CDR3 length: 19 amino acids. Germline V gene data show CDR1 as SQVTM and CDR2 as ANQGSEA. The CDR3: CSVEVGGGTGHLSYNEQFF. The CDR3 coding sequence is TGCAGCGTTGAGGTGGGGGGGGGTACGGGCCATCTATCCTACAATGAGCAGTTCTTC.

This sequence joins TRBV7-9 and TRBJ2-7; 11 positions match TRBD2. V gave up 4 bases and J gave up 7 bases; unmatched junction bases: 9. This CDR3 comprises 15 residues. Germline CDR1 is SEHNR and CDR2 is FQNEAQ (reference sequence). CDR3 sequence (DNA): TGTGCCAGCAGCTCCCCACTAGCGGGAGTCTGGGAGCAGTACTTC. Encoded protein: CASSSPLAGVWEQYF.

This sequence joins TRBV19 and TRBJ1-5; the D gene is possibly TRBD1 (6 bases). V shed 6 bases and J shed 0 bases, with 12 bases lying between them. Germline V CDR1 and CDR2: LNHDA, SQIVND (reference sequence). CDR3 size: 15 residues. The CDR3 coding sequence is TGTGCCAGTAGCTCAGGGGCCGCTAGCAATCAGCCCCAGCATTTT. Protein: CASSSGAASNQPQHF.

This sequence joins TRBV5-6 and TRBJ1-2, with TRBD1 identical over 10 bases. This CDR3 contains 14 residues. J lost 7 bases, V lost 0 bases, and 3 bases had no gene match. CDR1 SGHDT and CDR2 YYEEEE come from the germline V gene. The DNA of the CDR3 is TGTGCCAGCAGCTTGGGACAGGGGGCAATTGGCTACACCTTC. Its protein is CASSLGQGAIGYTF.

The chain links TRBV19 to TRBJ2-2; D is possibly TRBD1 (6 bases). Germline V gives CDR1 LNHDA, CDR2 SQIVND (reference sequence). The length of the CDR3 is 16 residues. Trimming left V 9 bases short and J 0 bases short, with 17 bases between. CDR3 sequence (DNA): TGTGCCAGCCCTCGACCCGACAGGACGAACACCGGGGAGCTGTTTTTT. Protein sequence: CASPRPDRTNTGELFF.

The gene calls are TRBV23-1 and TRBJ1-2, with a possible D match to TRBD1 (5 bases). TRBV23-1 is filed as an ORF, its function uncertain. This CDR3 has 14 amino acids. Deletions cut 4 bases from V and 4 bases from J, with 13 bases between. In DNA form, the CDR3 reads TGCGCCAGCAGTCGGTGGGACCGGGTCTATGGCTACACCTTC. Translating gives CASSRWDRVYGYTF.

This chain joins TRBV9 and TRBJ2-3, with D perhaps matching TRBD2 (5 bases). V lost 4 bases to trimming and J lost 6 bases, with 15 bases between them. The CDR3 totals 14 residues. Per the germline V gene, CDR1 is SGDLS and CDR2 is YYNGEE. The CDR3 sequence: CASSPPRAPDTQYF. The CDR3, as DNA: TGTGCCAGCAGCCCTCCGAGGGCACCTGATACGCAGTATTTT.

This clone showed up just once. The chain combines TRBV7-9 with TRBJ2-2; unclear D gene. From germline, CDR1 is SEHNR and CDR2 FQNEAQ (reference sequence). V lost 5 bases and J 1 base, leaving 5 bases between the germline ends. CDR3 length: 13 amino acids. The CDR3 region has the DNA TGTGCCAGCAGCAGCAGGAACACCGGGGAGCTGTTTTTT. Encoded protein: CASSSRNTGELFF. The whole variable domain, filled in from reference TRBV7-9 and TRBJ2-2, reads DTGVSQNPRHKITKRGQNVTFRCDPISEHNRLYWYRQTLGQGPEFLTYFQNEAQLEKSRLLSDRFSAERPKGSFSTLEIQRTEQGDSAMYLCASSSRNTGELFFGEGSRLTVL.

The CDR3 DNA sequence: TGTGCCAGCAGCTTGGGACGGGGGCTGGCCTACAATGAGCAGTTCTTC. Protein: CASSLGRGLAYNEQFF. This rearrangement joins TRBV5-8 to TRBJ2-1; either TRBD1 or TRBD2 may fit D (6 bases each). The germline gives CDR1 SGHTS, CDR2 YDEGEE. The CDR3 extends over 16 amino acids. The V end lost 0 bases, the J end lost 2 bases, and 12 bases lay between the germline ends.